What follows are 25 T cell receptor beta chains derived from one specimen sequenced in a study of blood T cell repertoires in COVID-19 (TCRdb year 2020). The receptor library was made with the immunoSEQ multiplex PCR assay. Entries here come from immuneACCESS through TCRdb and include only in-frame sequences with V and J called. Some clones fail to appear in such tables; in the studies checked, an unresolved V gene covers under half of the shortfall, and the cause of the remainder is unknown. The table for this sample lists about 300,000 clones; 84% of them were counted only once. The ten top clones hold more than 1.2% of the sample. Sequenced sample: peripheral blood. These receptors were collected from a human donor with COVID-19, enrolled during active disease. The donor label of this sample is uncertain.

This clone was detected only a few times. The chain carries TRBV7-3 and TRBJ2-1; D is ambiguous. The CDR3 is made up of 12 amino acids. CDR1 is SGHTA, CDR2 FQGTGA, per germline. The germline V and J ends were trimmed by 5 bases and 6 bases, with 8 bases remaining between them. The CDR3 sequence: CASSKESNEQFF. In DNA, the CDR3 is TGTGCCAGCAGCAAGGAGAGCAATGAGCAGTTCTTC.

V is TRBV27 and J is TRBJ2-7; D might be TRBD2 (5 bases). CDR1 is MNHEY and CDR2 is SMNVEV in the germline V gene (reference sequence). V shed 2 bases and J shed 2 bases, with 7 bases lying between them. This CDR3 has 13 amino acids. CDR3 nucleotides: TGTGCCAGCAGTTTAACGGGAACCTACGAGCAGTACTTC. This translates into CASSLTGTYEQYF.

This clone was seen a handful of times. The chain is built from TRBV19 and TRBJ2-7, with TRBD1 as a possible D gene (5 bases). Trimming shortened V by 4 bases and J by 7 bases, and 11 bases separated the two germline ends. The CDR3 covers 12 residues. Per the germline V gene, CDR1 is LNHDA and CDR2 is SQIVND (reference sequence). CDR3 residues: CASSTDSREQYF. The CDR3 bases are TGTGCCAGTAGTACCGACAGTCGAGAGCAGTACTTC.

This chain links TRBV27 with TRBJ1-1; 7 nucleotides line up with TRBD1. This CDR3 has 13 residues. V shed 6 bases and J 0 bases; nucleotides not matched to a gene: 1. Germline CDR1 reads MNHEY; CDR2 reads SMNVEV (reference sequence). CDR3 DNA: TGTGCCAGCAGGGGGACAGTGAACACTGAAGCTTTCTTT. This gives the protein CASRGTVNTEAFF.

V and J are TRBV5-4 and TRBJ2-6; D possibly corresponds to TRBD1 (5 bases). Per the germline V gene, CDR1 is SGHNT and CDR2 is YYREEE (reference sequence). The CDR3 runs to 16 residues. The V and J ends lost 2 bases and 0 bases respectively, with 9 bases between them. CDR3 sequence reads: CASSFATASGANVLTF. The CDR3 DNA reads as TGTGCCAGCAGCTTTGCGACAGCCTCTGGGGCCAACGTCCTGACTTTC.

In its sample, this clone was seen once. V gene TRBV6-5 combines with J gene TRBJ2-5; TRBD2 is a possible D gene (6 bases). The CDR3 runs 15 residues. The V gene's germline CDR1 is MNHEY and CDR2 SVGAGI. The V end was cut by 0 bases, the J end by 5 bases, with 13 bases between. The CDR3 reads CASSYSWGVGETQYF. The DNA of the CDR3 is TGTGCCAGCAGTTACTCCTGGGGGGTGGGGGAGACCCAGTACTTC.

J is TRBJ1-2 and V is TRBV3-1 (or the pseudogene TRBV3-2); tentatively, D is TRBD1 (5 bases). Trimming left V 4 bases short and J 4 bases short, with 13 bases between. Germline V CDR1 and CDR2: LGHDT, YNNKEL (reference sequence). The CDR3 totals 14 residues. Here the CDR3 DNA reads TGTGCCAGCAGCCCGGCGGGGGGGGGCTATGGCTACACCTTC. Translated: CASSPAGGGYGYTF.

This clone was picked up a small number of times. The chain joins TRBV30 to TRBJ1-6; D is undetermined. The CDR3 runs to 15 residues. Trimming stripped 3 bases from V and 7 bases from J, with 16 bases between. Germline V gene sequence: CDR1 GTSNPN, CDR2 SVGIG (reference sequence). CDR3 residues: CAWSERGFVNSPLHF. CDR3 nucleotides: TGTGCCTGGAGCGAACGAGGGTTTGTGAATTCACCCCTCCACTTT.

V and J are TRBV4-1 and TRBJ2-5; 9 bases agree with TRBD1. CDR1 MGHRA and CDR2 YSYEKL come from the germline V gene. The V and J ends lost 5 bases and 5 bases, in that order; junction bases with no gene match: 9. The CDR3 consists of 15 residues. CDR3 DNA sequence: TGCGCCAGCAGCAAACCGGGACAGGGAAGGGAGACCCAGTACTTC. Its translation is CASSKPGQGRETQYF.

The gene calls are TRBV19 and TRBJ1-4; a possible D gene is TRBD1 (5 bases). This CDR3 has 15 residues. V was trimmed by 7 bases and J by 8 bases, leaving 20 bases between them. Germline CDR1 LNHDA, CDR2 SQIVND (reference sequence). The CDR3 nucleotides are TGTGCCAGTAATACCAACGGGGCTGCGGGGGAAAAACTGTTTTTT. This encodes CASNTNGAAGEKLFF. The full variable domain, in which reference TRBV19 and TRBJ1-4 provide the parts outside the CDR3, is DGGITQSPKYLFRKEGQNVTLSCEQNLNHDAMYWYRQDPGQGLRLIYYSQIVNDFQKGDIAEGYSVSREKKESFPLTVTSAQKNPTAFYLCASNTNGAAGEKLFFGSGTQLSVL.

As DNA, the CDR3 is TGTGCCAGTAGTCTCTCGACGACAGGGTTCCTAACTGATAATGAAAAACTGTTTTTT. The encoded protein is CASSLSTTGFLTDNEKLFF. This rearrangement joins TRBV19 to TRBJ1-4, with 7 bases fitting TRBD1. This CDR3 spans 19 amino acids. V lost 5 bases, J lost 4 bases, and 19 bases stayed unmatched. CDR1 is LNHDA and CDR2 is SQIVND in the germline V gene (reference sequence).

The chain carries TRBV5-1 and TRBJ2-1, with TRBD2 matching over 9 bases. Looked up from germline, CDR1 is SGHRS and CDR2 is YFSETQ. The CDR3 loop spans 16 amino acids. V lost 4 bases and J lost 13; bases outside the gene matches: 18. Here the CDR3 reads CASSPAIHTSGLKQFF. The CDR3 DNA reads as TGCGCCAGCAGCCCGGCCATCCACACTAGCGGGTTGAAACAGTTCTTC.

This chain joins TRBV28 and TRBJ1-1, with 9 nucleotides matching TRBD1. V lost 6 bases and J lost 1; bases outside the gene matches: 15. The CDR3 loop spans 18 amino acids. CDR1 is MDHEN and CDR2 is SYDVKM in the germline V gene. This chain's CDR3 is CASSPTSGTGTGNTEAFF. The DNA of the CDR3 is TGTGCCAGCAGCCCCACTTCCGGGACAGGGACCGGGAACACTGAAGCTTTCTTT.

This chain joins TRBV18 and TRBJ1-1; possibly TRBD1 for D (6 bases). The CDR3 is made up of 16 amino acids. Per the germline V gene, CDR1 is KGHSH and CDR2 is LQKENI. The V end was cut by 1 base, the J end by 0 bases, with 12 bases between. The CDR3 DNA sequence: TGTGCCAGCTCACCACGTCCAGGGGCGGTGAACACTGAAGCTTTCTTT. This sequence encodes CASSPRPGAVNTEAFF.

The chain combines TRBV14 with TRBJ1-4, with unresolved D. CDR1 and CDR2 (germline): SGHDN, FVKESK. V lost 5 bases and J 4 bases, leaving 11 bases between the germline ends. The CDR3 loop spans 14 amino acids. The CDR3, as DNA: TGTGCCAGCAGCGTCAGAGGAGTTAATGAAAAACTGTTTTTT. This sequence encodes CASSVRGVNEKLFF.

CDR3 region: CASSLVTRNTEAFF. The DNA of the CDR3 is TGTGCCAGCAGCTTAGTTACGAGGAACACTGAAGCTTTCTTT. This rearrangement joins TRBV11-1 to TRBJ1-1, with D unclear. The CDR3 is 14 amino acids. The V gene lost 1 base and the J gene lost 1 base, with 7 bases spanning the gap. CDR1 SGHAT and CDR2 FQDESV come from the germline V gene (reference sequence).

The genes are TRBV5-6 and TRBJ1-4, with TRBD1 matching 8 bases. Trimming at V came to 4 bases and at J to 7 bases, leaving 12 bases not matched to a gene. The germline CDR1 and CDR2 sequences are SGHDT and YYEEEE. The CDR3 sequence is 16 residues long. The CDR3 here is CASSPTTTGDSEKLFF. The CDR3 DNA sequence: TGTGCCAGCAGCCCGACGACGACAGGGGATAGTGAAAAACTGTTTTTT. The full variable domain, its missing parts supplied by reference TRBV5-6 and TRBJ1-4, is DAGVTQSPTHLIKTRGQQVTLRCSPKSGHDTVSWYQQALGQGPQFIFQYYEEEERQRGNFPDRFSGHQFPNYSSELNVNALLLGDSALYLCASSPTTTGDSEKLFFGSGTQLSVL.

The V call is TRBV5-4, the J call TRBJ2-7, with a possible D match to TRBD2 (6 bases). This CDR3 comprises 12 residues. Germline V CDR1 and CDR2: SGHNT, YYREEE (reference sequence). V gave up 3 bases and J gave up 3 bases, with 7 bases separating them. This chain's CDR3 is CASSYGSYEQYF. CDR3 coding DNA: TGTGCCAGCAGCTACGGGAGCTACGAGCAGTACTTC.

This rearrangement joins TRBV9 to TRBJ2-5; D gene uncertain. V was trimmed by 0 bases and J by 2 bases, leaving 8 bases between them. Germline V CDR1 and CDR2: SGDLS, YYNGEE. The CDR3 is 14 amino acids. CDR3 DNA sequence: TGTGCCAGCAGCGTAGATATTCCGCAAGAGACCCAGTACTTC. Protein: CASSVDIPQETQYF.

The rearrangement uses TRBV27 and TRBJ2-7; no definite D call. CDR3 length: 14 residues. Deletions cut 6 bases from V and 3 bases from J, with 15 bases between. Germline V gene sequence: CDR1 MNHEY, CDR2 SMNVEV (reference sequence). The CDR3 here is CASSLKSTIYEQYF. In DNA form, the CDR3 reads TGTGCCAGCAGCCTAAAGAGTACTATCTACGAGCAGTACTTC.

The chain links TRBV30 to TRBJ2-1, with TRBD1 matching over 8 bases. The trim removed 4 bases at V and 2 bases at J, leaving 4 bases unmatched. CDR1 and CDR2 from the germline V gene are GTSNPN and SVGIG (reference sequence). The CDR3 extends over 14 amino acids. The CDR3, as DNA: TGTGCCTGGAATCCCAGGGGGCCCTACAATGAGCAGTTCTTC. Its translation is CAWNPRGPYNEQFF.

The chain uses TRBV29-1 and TRBJ2-2; D gene unclear. V was trimmed by 4 bases and J by 2 bases, leaving 5 bases between them. This CDR3 comprises 12 residues. Germline CDR1 is SQVTM and CDR2 is ANQGSEA. In nucleotides, the CDR3 is TGCAGCGTTGGGCCTAACACCGGGGAGCTGTTTTTT. It codes for CSVGPNTGELFF.

About this clone itself: In the same sample, other DNA sequences code for this CDR3. J is TRBJ2-5 and V is TRBV28; D may be TRBD2 (6 bases). Germline CDR1 is MDHEN and CDR2 is SYDVKM. This CDR3 has 14 residues. V lost 2 bases and J lost 4, with 11 bases in between. Here the CDR3 reads CASSLGGRGETQYF. Here the CDR3 DNA reads TGTGCCAGCAGTTTAGGAGGGCGGGGAGAGACCCAGTACTTC.

This rearrangement joins TRBV28 to TRBJ2-3, with TRBD2 matching 10 bases. There are 19 residues in the CDR3. The V gene end was trimmed by 7 bases and the J gene end by 0 bases; junction bases not matched to a gene: 16. Germline-derived CDR1 and CDR2 are MDHEN and SYDVKM. The CDR3 DNA is TGTGCCAGCAACGATTGGGAATTGTTAGCGGGAGGTAGCACAGATACGCAGTATTTT. Its translation is CASNDWELLAGGSTDTQYF.

This chain connects TRBV18 to TRBJ2-7, with TRBD2 identical over 12 bases. Germline lookup yields CDR1 KGHSH and CDR2 LQKENI. V shed 6 bases, J shed 7 bases, and the junction held 10 bases outside the gene matches. The CDR3 runs to 15 residues. The CDR3 loop is CASSPTSGSTGEQYF. Here the CDR3 DNA reads TGTGCCAGCTCCCCGACTAGCGGGAGCACGGGAGAGCAGTACTTC.